These 10 T cell receptor beta chains were all obtained from the same sample, sequenced in a study of shared clonotypes between healthy human individuals. Assay: immunoSEQ multiplex PCR; the TCRdb copy retains only in-frame clones and omits some. The sample records 2 million to 3 million clones, approximately 93% being singletons. The source material was naive CD4+ T cells from PBMCs. Specified subset: CD45RA+ positively selected. These receptor sequences come from a man between 18 and 29 years old in good health. Some clones in this sample may be carry-over from other donors' samples.

The chain recombines TRBV6-5 with TRBJ1-6, with TRBD1 matching 11 bases. The V gene end was trimmed by 7 bases and the J gene end by 14 bases; junction bases not matched to a gene: 10. Per the germline V gene, CDR1 is MNHEY and CDR2 is SVGAGI. The CDR3 contains 14 residues. The CDR3 spells CASTEDRGRISLHF. As DNA, the CDR3 is TGTGCCAGCACCGAGGACAGGGGGCGGATATCCCTCCACTTT.

V usage is TRBV6-5 and J usage is TRBJ2-7; 7 positions agree with TRBD2. The CDR3 covers 15 residues. CDR1 is MNHEY and CDR2 is SVGAGI in the germline V gene. Trimming took 2 bases from V and 6 from J; bases not matched to a gene: 10. The CDR3 here is CASSYERTSSFEQYF. CDR3 bases: TGTGCCAGCAGTTACGAAAGGACTAGTTCGTTCGAGCAGTACTTC.

The chain links TRBV15 to TRBJ2-7, with 8 bases fitting TRBD2. The CDR3 runs to 21 residues. The V gene's germline CDR1 is LNHNV and CDR2 YYDKDF (reference sequence). The J segment lost 3 bases and the V segment lost 0 bases, leaving 22 bases of the junction unmatched. The CDR3 sequence is CATSRDSALAGRGRWGYEQYF. DNA of the CDR3: TGTGCCACCAGCAGAGATTCAGCATTAGCGGGGAGGGGCAGGTGGGGCTACGAGCAGTACTTC.

The gene calls are TRBV25-1 and TRBJ2-2; 10 bases line up with TRBD1. V lost 6 bases and J lost 7; bases outside the gene matches: 2. The length of the CDR3 is 13 residues. Germline-derived CDR1 and CDR2 are MGHDK and SYGVNS. The CDR3 loop is CASRTGGNGELFF. The CDR3 DNA reads TGTGCCAGCAGGACAGGGGGCAACGGGGAGCTGTTTTTT.

V is TRBV4-2 and J is TRBJ1-1, with D possibly being TRBD1 (6 bases). Germline V gives CDR1 LGHNA, CDR2 YNFKEQ. CDR3 length: 15 residues. V dropped 2 bases and J dropped 5 bases, with 15 bases sitting between them. CDR3 in amino acids: CASSQLPGTPTEAFF. The CDR3 coding sequence is TGTGCCAGCAGCCAATTGCCCGGGACACCAACTGAAGCTTTCTTT.

This sequence joins TRBV5-1 and TRBJ2-3; the D gene could be TRBD1 or TRBD2 (5 bases each). Trimming removed 3 bases from V and 6 bases from J, with 8 bases in between. From germline, CDR1 is SGHRS and CDR2 YFSETQ. There are 12 residues in the CDR3. CDR3 region: CASSSGQDTQYF. CDR3 nucleotides: TGCGCCAGCAGCTCGGGGCAGGATACGCAGTATTTT.

The chain combines TRBV7-2 with TRBJ2-7, with 11 bases that match TRBD2. V gave up 5 bases and J gave up 2 bases; unmatched junction bases: 5. Germline V CDR1 and CDR2: SGHTA, FQGNSA. The CDR3 consists of 15 residues. The chain's CDR3 is CASSGTSGRAYEQYF. The CDR3 DNA reads TGTGCCAGCAGCGGCACTAGCGGGAGAGCCTACGAGCAGTACTTC.

V is TRBV18 and J is TRBJ2-1, with a tentative D call TRBD1 (5 bases). Trimming removed 6 bases at V and 6 bases at J, with 12 bases between. The CDR3 is 13 amino acids. Germline V lookup: CDR1 KGHSH, CDR2 LQKENI. Here the CDR3 DNA reads TGTGCCAGCTCCCAAGGGGCCGCCAATGAGCAGTTCTTC. Its protein is CASSQGAANEQFF. The whole variable domain, filled in from reference TRBV18 and TRBJ2-1, reads NAGVMQNPRHLVRRRGQEARLRCSPMKGHSHVYWYRQLPEEGLKFMVYLQKENIIDESGMPKERFSAEFPKEGPSILRIQQVVRGDSAAYFCASSQGAANEQFFGPGTRLTVL.

The V and J genes are TRBV7-3 and TRBJ2-3; D unclear. The ends were cut back, 1 base at V and 6 bases at J, with 11 bases in the middle. The CDR3 consists of 14 residues. Germline V lookup: CDR1 SGHTA, CDR2 FQGTGA. CDR3 in amino acids: CASSLNSLGDTQYF. The CDR3 DNA is TGTGCCAGCAGCTTAAATAGTTTAGGGGATACGCAGTATTTT.

The chain combines TRBV5-8 with TRBJ1-1; D remains ambiguous. This CDR3 is built from 14 residues. The germline V gene encodes CDR1 SGHTS and CDR2 YDEGEE. Deletions cut 2 bases from V and 4 bases from J, with 12 bases between. The CDR3 nucleotides are TGTGCCAGCAGCTTAGCCCCGGCCAGCACTGAAGCTTTCTTT. Residues: CASSLAPASTEAFF.